This T cell receptor beta chain was found in a study of cytomegalovirus exposure and HLA in healthy donors. Regarding the study as a whole: Several of the most significant clusters were apparently associated with common viral pathogens in a later analysis. Data from an earlier analysis indicated that most TCR beta V segments were productive either about 87% or about 30% of the time. TCR beta V- and J-gene trimming, according to a later analysis, was linked to a missense DCLRE1C variant. A list of 150 or so TCR beta chains associated with cytomegalovirus was given.

About this clone: The antigen is undetermined.

The CDR3 runs to 14 residues. V lost 2 bases and J lost 7; bases outside the gene matches: 5. Per germline, CDR1 SGHTS and CDR2 YDEGEE. The PCR was carried out with 60 Vbeta primers and 13 Jbeta primers. TCRdb keeps only in-frame clones here, not all; method: immunoSEQ multiplex PCR. The sample lists around 150,000 clones, around 80% occurring once. The sequence derives from a man younger than 35 in good health and CMV-seronegative. Sequenced sample: PBMCs. This chain links TRBV5-8 with TRBJ2-3; TRBD2 matches 9 bases. The CDR3 loop is CASSLLAGDNTQYF. The CDR3 DNA reads TGTGCCAGCAGCTTATTAGCGGGAGATAATACGCAGTATTTT.